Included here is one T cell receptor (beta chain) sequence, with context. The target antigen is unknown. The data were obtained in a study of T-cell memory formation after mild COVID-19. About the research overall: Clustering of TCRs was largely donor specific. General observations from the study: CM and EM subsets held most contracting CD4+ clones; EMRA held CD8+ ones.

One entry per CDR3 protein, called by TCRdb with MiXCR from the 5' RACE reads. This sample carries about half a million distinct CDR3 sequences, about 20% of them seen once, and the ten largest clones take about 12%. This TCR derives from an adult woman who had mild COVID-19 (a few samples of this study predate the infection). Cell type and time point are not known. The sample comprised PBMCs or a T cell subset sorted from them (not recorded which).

CDR3 in DNA: TGTGCCAGCAGCTTAGATCTGCCAGGCACCGGGGAGCTGTTTTTT. Translating it yields CASSLDLPGTGELFF. The J gene is TRBJ2-2, the V gene TRBV11-2; D gene unclear. The length of the CDR3 is 15 residues. V lost 0 bases and J 4 bases, leaving 9 bases between the germline ends. Germline loops: CDR1 SGHAT, CDR2 FQNNGV.